The clone carrying this T cell receptor beta chain was seen a few times. The antigen remains undetermined. A universal primer site was added by template switching, and unique molecular identifiers were carried by the cDNA. A single record per CDR3 protein comes from TCRdb applying MiXCR to the 5' RACE reads. The sample has about 920,000 distinct CDR3 sequences, 9% to 15% seen once. The data are from a study of identical twins. Study-level findings and limits: Clonotypes of the beta chain that were abundant in cord blood carried fewer insertions (memory repertoires showed none). Models underestimated TCR alpha sharing (out-of-frame) in monozygotic twins. Out-of-frame beta chain sequences displayed weaker excess sharing between twins.

This CDR3 comprises 14 residues. The V and J ends lost 6 bases and 4 bases respectively, with 14 bases between them. This sample was also put to use in a study of yellow fever vaccine responses in identical twins.

The specimen was PBMCs. This TCR came from a woman between 18 and 29 years old in good health. The chain carries TRBV12-3 or TRBV12-4 and TRBJ2-3; D is undetermined. This chain's CDR3 is CASRPTLTADTQYF. CDR3 nucleotides: TGTGCCAGCAGGCCAACCTTAACGGCAGATACGCAGTATTTT.